The 16 T cell receptor beta chains reported below all come from one sample, sequenced in a study of blood T cells in healthy people across ages. Using a J-beta primer mix together with a sample-barcoded 5' primer, a second PCR was run for about 6 to 12 cycles. TCRdb used MiXCR to reprocess the 5' RACE reads, holding one entry per CDR3 protein. The sample carries some 1.6 million distinct CDR3 sequences, about 35% recorded once. The sequencing sample was made of blood. These receptors were taken from a woman younger than 45 in good health.

The rearrangement joins TRBV12-3 or TRBV12-4 to TRBJ1-1; 10 bases match TRBD1. This CDR3 contains 16 residues. V dropped 5 bases and J dropped 0; count of bases not matched to a gene: 6. The CDR3 sequence is CASSRDRGFMNTEAFF. Written as DNA, the CDR3 is TGTGCCAGCAGTCGGGACAGGGGTTTTATGAACACTGAAGCTTTCTTT.

This clonotype has only one observation. The chain carries TRBV7-9 and TRBJ1-6, with D possibly being TRBD1 (6 bases). Germline assignment: CDR1 SEHNR and CDR2 FQNEAQ (reference sequence). Trimming left V 4 bases short and J 9 bases short, with 13 bases between. This CDR3 has 14 amino acids. CDR3 nucleotide sequence: TGTGCCAGCAGCTCGGGGGGGGCTAGTTCACCCCTCCACTTT. Encoded protein: CASSSGGASSPLHF.

The V and J genes are TRBV6-5 and TRBJ2-5; D not certain. Germline V gives CDR1 MNHEY, CDR2 SVGAGI. V was clipped by 0 bases and J by 11 bases, with 16 bases between them. The CDR3 is 14 residues long. This CDR3 reads CASSYSSPYNEQYF. CDR3 coding DNA: TGTGCCAGCAGTTACTCGTCCCCTTACAATGAGCAGTACTTC.

This clonotype has just a few counts. The V call is TRBV9, the J call TRBJ2-3; maybe TRBD1 (7 bases). The CDR3 extends over 16 amino acids. V was trimmed by 4 bases and J by 0 bases, leaving 15 bases between them. Germline V gene sequence: CDR1 SGDLS, CDR2 YYNGEE. The CDR3 loop reads CASSRRGRLSTDTQYF. Written as DNA, the CDR3 is TGTGCCAGCAGCCGGAGGGGGCGCCTAAGCACAGATACGCAGTATTTT.

Worth noting for this clonotype: One end of the junction varies from germline; a read error may be responsible. J is TRBJ2-6 and V is TRBV20-1; 9 nucleotides line up with TRBD1. The CDR3 runs to 15 residues. Germline V gene data show CDR1 as DFQATT and CDR2 as SNEGSKA (reference sequence). The CDR3 coding sequence is TGCAGTGCTAGCACAGGGGGCTTTGGGGCCGACGTCCTGACTTTC. This codes for CSASTGGFGADVLTF.

The chain is built from TRBV4-1 and TRBJ2-1; D ambiguous. CDR1 is MGHRA and CDR2 is YSYEKL in the germline V gene. Trimming pared 1 base from V and 9 bases from J, leaving 7 bases between. The CDR3 extends over 12 amino acids. The CDR3 reads CASSQGASEQFF. DNA for the CDR3: TGCGCCAGCAGCCAAGGAGCATCTGAGCAGTTCTTC.

In its sample, this clonotype was seen a few times. The chain joins TRBV11-2 to TRBJ2-1; 13 bases agree with TRBD2. Germline V CDR1 and CDR2: SGHAT, FQNNGV. Trimming cost V 8 bases and J 8 bases; bases outside gene matches: 3. This CDR3 has 13 residues. CDR3 sequence reads: CASRGTSGDEQFF. CDR3 coding DNA: TGTGCCAGCCGGGGGACTAGCGGGGATGAGCAGTTCTTC.

This clonotype was picked up a small number of times. This chain uses TRBV15 with TRBJ1-2; the D is unclear. This CDR3 spans 14 amino acids. The germline gives CDR1 LNHNV, CDR2 YYDKDF (reference sequence). The germline V and J ends were trimmed by 4 bases and 3 bases, with 12 bases remaining between them. The CDR3 DNA is TGTGCCACCAGCAAAAAATTGGACGACTATGGCTACACCTTC. Residues: CATSKKLDDYGYTF.

V gene TRBV15 combines with J gene TRBJ1-1, with unresolved D. The CDR3 contains 12 residues. Per the germline V gene, CDR1 is LNHNV and CDR2 is YYDKDF (reference sequence). V shed 0 bases and J shed 7 bases, with 6 bases lying between them. The DNA of the CDR3 is TGTGCCACCAGCAGAGACTTTCGTGAAGCTTTCTTT. It yields the protein CATSRDFREAFF.

This chain links TRBV6-1 with TRBJ2-4, with TRBD2 matching over 7 bases. V lost 3 bases to trimming and J lost 0 bases; unmatched junction nucleotides: 14. The CDR3 is 19 residues long. Germline CDR1 MNHNS, CDR2 SASEGT. In DNA form, the CDR3 reads TGTGCCAGCAGTGAGATCGAAGGGGAGGGTGGCGTAGCCAAAAACATTCAGTACTTC. Residues: CASSEIEGEGGVAKNIQYF.

The V and J genes are TRBV12-3 or TRBV12-4 and TRBJ2-5; 15 positions match TRBD2. After removal of 2 bases from V and 11 bases from J, the junction contained 15 bases not matched to a gene. The CDR3 covers 18 residues. The CDR3 DNA reads as TGTGCCAGCAGTTTAATGGGCGGACTAGCGGGAGGGGGGGATGAGCAGTACTTC. Its translation is CASSLMGGLAGGGDEQYF.

The chain recombines TRBV12-3 or TRBV12-4 with TRBJ2-1; tentatively, D is TRBD2 (5 bases). Trimming shortened V by 10 bases and J by 1 base, and 14 bases separated the two germline ends. The CDR3 covers 14 residues. CDR3 amino acids: CATVPRGSYNEQFF. CDR3 in DNA: TGTGCCACAGTTCCTCGAGGGTCCTACAATGAGCAGTTCTTC.

This clonotype was found many times. The chain carries TRBV7-9 and TRBJ2-1; D is ambiguous. V was pared by 6 bases and J by 7 bases, with 22 bases between. Germline values: CDR1 SEHNR, CDR2 FQNEAQ (reference sequence). The CDR3 runs to 16 residues. CDR3 residues: CASSYKRALGGNEQFF. The CDR3 nucleotides are TGTGCCAGCAGTTATAAACGGGCTCTCGGTGGGAATGAGCAGTTCTTC.

V and J are TRBV5-1 and TRBJ1-1, with D hard to call. Germline V gene data show CDR1 as SGHRS and CDR2 as YFSETQ. This CDR3 contains 17 residues. V was pared by 4 bases and J by 5 bases, with 24 bases between. In nucleotides, the CDR3 is TGCGCCAGCAGCCCCCCATTGGTCGGGGAAGGTGGTACTGAAGCTTTCTTT. The encoded protein is CASSPPLVGEGGTEAFF.

This clonotype has more than one count but fewer than ten. The gene calls are TRBV5-1 and TRBJ2-3; no definite D call. The CDR3 is 14 amino acids. Trimming pared 1 base from V and 5 bases from J, leaving 11 bases between. Germline V gene sequence: CDR1 SGHRS, CDR2 YFSETQ. Here the CDR3 reads CASSLPSKGDTQYF. The CDR3 coding sequence is TGCGCCAGCAGCTTGCCTTCGAAGGGAGATACGCAGTATTTT.

This clonotype was counted a single time. V gene TRBV5-1 combines with J gene TRBJ2-1, with 13 bases matching TRBD2. The J segment lost 10 bases and the V segment lost 3 bases, leaving 7 bases of the junction unmatched. CDR1 and CDR2 from the germline V gene are SGHRS and YFSETQ. The CDR3 has 15 amino acids. Here the CDR3 DNA reads TGCGCCAGCAGCTACACTAGCGGGGGGGCCACCGAGCAGTTCTTC. Translated: CASSYTSGGATEQFF. The complete variable domain, with remaining parts taken from reference TRBV5-1 and TRBJ2-1, reads KAGVTQTPRYLIKTRGQQVTLSCSPISGHRSVSWYQQTPGQGLQFLFEYFSETQRNKGNFPGRFSGRQFSNSRSEMNVSTLELGDSALYLCASSYTSGGATEQFFGPGTRLTVL.